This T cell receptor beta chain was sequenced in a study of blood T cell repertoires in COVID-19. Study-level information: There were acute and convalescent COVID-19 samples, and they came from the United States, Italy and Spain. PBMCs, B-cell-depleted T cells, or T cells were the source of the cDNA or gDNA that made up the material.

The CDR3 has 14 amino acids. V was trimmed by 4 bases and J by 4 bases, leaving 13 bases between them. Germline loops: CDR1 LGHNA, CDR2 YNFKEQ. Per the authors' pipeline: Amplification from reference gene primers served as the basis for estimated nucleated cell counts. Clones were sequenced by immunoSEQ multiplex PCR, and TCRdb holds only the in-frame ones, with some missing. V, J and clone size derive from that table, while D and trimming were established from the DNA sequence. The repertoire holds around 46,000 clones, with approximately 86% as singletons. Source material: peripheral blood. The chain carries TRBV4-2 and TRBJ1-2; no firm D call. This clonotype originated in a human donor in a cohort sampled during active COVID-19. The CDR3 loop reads CASSPREIGYGYTF. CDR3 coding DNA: TGTGCCAGCAGCCCACGAGAGATCGGCTATGGCTACACCTTC.